This paragraph reports one TCR beta chain. Its target is unknown. The entry originates in a study of tumor and adjacent non-tumor tissue in lung cancer. Overall study context: There were around eleven adenocarcinoma, 2 squamous cell carcinoma and 1 small cell lung cancer cases. Stage I to III disease affected over nine men and roughly five women aged roughly 31 to 76.

CDR1 and CDR2 (germline): DFQATT, SNEGSKA (reference sequence). V was trimmed by 8 bases and J by 1 base, leaving 16 bases between them. This CDR3 spans 14 amino acids. TCRbeta libraries were built with three rounds of nested PCR, modified from ARM-PCR. In TCRdb, the multiplex PCR reads were re-called with MiXCR into one record per CDR3 protein. In the table there are tens of thousands of distinct CDR3 sequences, more than 75% of which are singletons. The template was RNA from unsorted bulk tissue. Distant lung tissue was collected more than 3 cm away from the tumor edge. Study conclusions and caveats: Normal lung showed higher cumulative top 100 clone frequency than tumor. TCR diversity was significantly greater in tumor than normal lung tissue.

The TCR was taken from a man aged 55-75 years with non-small cell lung cancer. Sequenced material: distant non-tumor lung tissue. The rearrangement uses TRBV20-1 and TRBJ2-3; D might be TRBD2 (6 bases). The CDR3 here is CSLDGSMGTDTQYF. DNA of the CDR3: TGCAGTCTTGACGGGAGTATGGGCACAGATACGCAGTATTTT.